The source of this TCR beta chain is a study of OX40 agonist ivuxolimab in advanced cancers. Study information: Patients were treated with ivuxolimab, an agonistic anti-OX40 (CD134) antibody. Findings of the study overall: The study did not work out the antigen specificity of the expanded peripheral T cells.

As concerns this clone: The antigen remains unidentified.

Samples of blood were obtained at baseline, on cycle 4 day 1, and on cycle 7 day 1. Clones were sequenced by immunoSEQ multiplex PCR, and TCRdb holds only the in-frame ones, with some missing. The data hold approximately 76,000 clones, with approximately 95% observed a single time. This receptor was obtained from an adult with an advanced solid tumor such as melanoma, head and neck, liver or kidney cancer. The sequencing used CD4+ or CD8+ T cells sorted from blood, collected in a trial of the OX40 agonist ivuxolimab.

For the CDR3, the DNA is TGTGCCAGCAGTTACAGGCAGAATAGCAATCAGCCCCAGCATTTT. It yields the protein CASSYRQNSNQPQHF. The V gene is TRBV6-5, the J gene TRBJ1-5; D call uncertain. CDR3 size: 15 residues. V shed 2 bases and J shed 0 bases, with 8 bases lying between them. Germline loops: CDR1 MNHEY, CDR2 SVGAGI.